The rows below give T cell receptor beta chains drawn from one sample of a study of control samples from healthy donors and cancer patients. The protocol was immunoSEQ multiplex PCR, while the TCRdb copy is restricted to in-frame clones and leaves out a portion. This table has roughly 80,000 clones, approximately 90% appearing once. Sample: blood. The receptor source for this set is a woman aged 45-59 years in good health. CDR3s leave out the opening cysteine and the closing phenylalanine or tryptophan. The listing skips clone size in some rows; elsewhere it reads once, few, many or a size class.

V	size	J	CDR3
TRBV5-8	.	TRBJ1-1	ASTHYFGHLEAF
TRBV4-1	.	TRBJ1-6	ASSPYGQVNSPLH
TRBV27	.	TRBJ1-2	ASSSHPGQGAQGYT
TRBV30	.	TRBJ1-3	AWSESDTIY
TRBV3-1/TRBV3-2	.	TRBJ1-1	ASSPGTHLRTEAF
TRBV7-8	.	TRBJ1-2	ASSSRAGHYGYT
TRBV15	.	TRBJ2-1	ATSRRRPRSYNEQF
TRBV5-8	.	TRBJ2-1	ASRPPGFNEQF
TRBV6-5	.	TRBJ1-2	ASRKGAPTWDYT
TRBV2	.	TRBJ2-2	ASSYRGRAAGELF
TRBV11-3	.	TRBJ2-2	ASSLPPSRGRKDTGELF
TRBV5-6	.	TRBJ1-6	ASSSNSGGLNSPLH
TRBV30	.	TRBJ2-7	AWRLPGLVLEQY
TRBV19	once	TRBJ1-6	ASKTGTYNSPLH
TRBV2	few	TRBJ2-5	ASSEVTGEETQY
TRBV5-3	few	TRBJ1-6	ARSTDRADSPLH
TRBV30	.	TRBJ1-6	AWNSGVDSPLH
TRBV7-2	once	TRBJ1-2	ASSLLGGRGNVYT
TRBV7-2	.	TRBJ1-4	ASSLHRGEEKLF
TRBV5-5	.	TRBJ1-3	ASSSRRQAGGNTIY
TRBV6-1	.	TRBJ1-4	ASSDRQRVATNEKLF